This T cell receptor beta chain was documented in a study of cytomegalovirus exposure and HLA in healthy donors. The PCR made use of 60 Vbeta and 13 Jbeta primers. Sequenced by immunoSEQ multiplex PCR; TCRdb stores in-frame clones only, minus some. The table includes 130,000 or so clones, 77% detected once. After removal of 4 bases from V and 4 bases from J, the junction contained 12 bases not matched to a gene. CDR1 and CDR2 (germline): LNHDA, SQIVND (reference sequence). CDR3 size: 16 residues. The sequence derives from a female donor in good health and CMV-seronegative. Material for sequencing was PBMCs. The chain employs TRBV19 and TRBJ1-2; 7 positions match TRBD1. CDR3 amino acids: CASSNLQGMAGYGYTF. The CDR3 coding sequence is TGTGCCAGTAGTAACTTACAGGGGATGGCCGGCTATGGCTACACCTTC. Based on the CDR3 plus reference TRBV19 and TRBJ1-2, the full variable domain is DGGITQSPKYLFRKEGQNVTLSCEQNLNHDAMYWYRQDPGQGLRLIYYSQIVNDFQKGDIAEGYSVSREKKESFPLTVTSAQKNPTAFYLCASSNLQGMAGYGYTFGSGTRLTVV.